Below are 7 T cell receptor beta chains sequenced from a single sample in a study of CD8 T cells in ankylosing spondylitis. Study results and limitations: Fewer than ten highly homologous variants made up a TCR beta motif, and this motif appeared characteristic of ankylosing spondylitis blood.

Via MiXCR, TCRdb re-called the 5' RACE reads, giving one row per CDR3 protein. The sample consists of 350,000 or so distinct CDR3 sequences, roughly 8% of them appearing once. The antigens these receptors bind are not known. Sequencing was done on a sample of blood, either unsorted or a sorted T cell fraction (not recorded which). Source of these receptors: a male donor with ankylosing spondylitis.

This chain uses TRBV5-1 with TRBJ2-1, with 9 nucleotides matching TRBD2. Trimming took 3 bases from V and 4 from J; bases not matched to a gene: 5. Germline CDR1 reads SGHRS; CDR2 reads YFSETQ. There are 15 residues in the CDR3. This CDR3 reads CASSWDSGRYNEQFF. The CDR3 nucleotides are TGCGCCAGCAGCTGGGACAGCGGGAGGTACAATGAGCAGTTCTTC.

This clonotype appeared a few times. V and J are TRBV7-8 and TRBJ1-5; D not certain. The V gene's germline CDR1 is SGHVS and CDR2 FQNEAQ. V lost 1 base and J 5 bases, leaving 9 bases between the germline ends. The CDR3 runs 14 residues. DNA of the CDR3: TGTGCCAGCAGCTTAGGAGCCCCTGATCAGCCCCAGCATTTT. It encodes CASSLGAPDQPQHF.

The chain recombines TRBV6-2 or TRBV6-3 with TRBJ2-1, with 9 nucleotides matching TRBD2. CDR3 length: 16 amino acids. Per germline, CDR1 MNHEY and CDR2 SVGEGT. J was trimmed by 6 bases and V by 6 bases; bases with no gene match: 12. CDR3 DNA: TGTGCCAGCAGGGTGGCGGGAGGGCCGCTCGGCAATGAGCAGTTCTTC. Translated: CASRVAGGPLGNEQFF.

This clonotype was seen only a few times. J is TRBJ1-4 and V is TRBV5-5, with 8 bases identical to TRBD1. The CDR3 spans 15 residues. J gave up 5 bases and V 1 base, and 4 bases lay outside the gene matches. Germline loops: CDR1 SGHKS, CDR2 YYEKEE (reference sequence). CDR3 DNA: TGTGCCAGCAGCTTGCTCCAGGGGGCAAATGAAAAACTGTTTTTT. This codes for CASSLLQGANEKLFF.

This clonotype was detected a few times. The chain is built from TRBV7-8 and TRBJ2-3; weak D call: TRBD2 (5 bases). V was cut by 3 bases and J by 0 bases, with 13 bases left in between. Per germline, CDR1 SGHVS and CDR2 FQNEAQ. The CDR3 extends over 16 amino acids. The CDR3 spells CASSFKPTRSTDTQYF. The DNA of the CDR3 is TGTGCCAGCAGCTTTAAACCCACTAGGAGCACAGATACGCAGTATTTT.

The chain uses TRBV5-1 and TRBJ2-1; TRBD1 aligns across 7 bases. CDR3 length: 13 residues. Trimming took 2 bases from V and 9 from J; bases not matched to a gene: 5. The V gene's germline CDR1 is SGHRS and CDR2 YFSETQ. This CDR3 reads CASSFPGGGEQFF. The CDR3 DNA sequence: TGCGCCAGCAGCTTCCCAGGGGGTGGTGAGCAGTTCTTC.

This clonotype was detected many times. This chain links TRBV4-1 with TRBJ2-5; D remains unclear. CDR1 and CDR2 from the germline V gene are MGHRA and YSYEKL. CDR3 size: 11 residues. V dropped 3 bases and J dropped 4 bases, with 3 bases sitting between them. The DNA of the CDR3 is TGCGCCAGCAGCCATGGAGAGACCCAGTACTTC. Encoded protein: CASSHGETQYF.